The clone carrying this T cell receptor (beta chain) was recorded many times. Its matching antigen is unknown. RNA was isolated and reverse transcribed to cDNA, the sequencing template. Profiled with immunoSEQ multiplex PCR; TCRdb holds only in-frame clones, not every one. The table lists about 150,000 clones, roughly 58% of them singletons, with roughly a third in the top ten. This entry comes from a study of CD8+ T cells in alopecia areata. Broader study findings: Across lesional scalp, and particularly alopecia totalis/universalis, clonality surpassed that of normal scalp.

The germline V gene encodes CDR1 SGHRS and CDR2 YFSETQ. The V and J ends lost 2 bases and 5 bases respectively, with 2 bases between them. The CDR3 is made up of 11 amino acids. This receptor was taken from a human donor in good health. This chain uses TRBV5-1 with TRBJ2-1; D is uncertain. The sequencing sample was made of CD8+ T cells sorted from blood. The CDR3 protein is CASSFNNEQFF. The CDR3 bases are TGCGCCAGCAGCTTTAACAATGAGCAGTTCTTC.